This T cell receptor (beta chain) was recorded in a study of regulatory T cells in long-lasting Graves disease. General study results and limits: Persistent disease preferred TRBV28, TRBJ1-2 and TRBJ2-5; new disease, TRBV20-1 and TRBJ2-1.

The CDR3 contains 13 residues. CDR1 is LNHDA and CDR2 is SQIVND in the germline V gene (reference sequence). Trimming left V 9 bases short and J 1 base short, with 12 bases between. This clonotype has ten or more counts. What it recognizes is unknown. The time point denotes: persistent/refractory GD, antithyroid drugs over 5 years with positive TRAb. Following extraction of RNA from PBMCs, that RNA was used to make the TCR library. Arm-PCR with iRepertoire HTBI primers amplified the CDR3 regions for these TCR beta libraries. From the multiplex PCR reads, TCRdb called clonotypes with MiXCR, one entry per CDR3 protein. The table records 450,000 or so distinct CDR3 sequences, under 25% of them present only once.

This TCR came from a female donor with Graves disease. Here the sequenced sample was peripheral blood mononuclear cells (PBMCs), taken when the disease was refractory, from a patient treated with antithyroid drugs. The chain uses TRBV19 and TRBJ2-5; D is possibly TRBD2 (5 bases). CDR3 amino acids: CASTDRGQETQYF. CDR3 nucleotides: TGTGCCAGCACAGACCGGGGCCAAGAGACCCAGTACTTC.